Presented here are 21 T cell receptor beta chains from one specimen sequenced in a study of blood T cell repertoires in COVID-19. TCRdb's copy holds only in-frame clones and misses some; the assay was immunoSEQ multiplex PCR. The data hold over 65,000 clones, with around 87% observed a single time. The sample taken for sequencing was peripheral blood. All receptors derive from a human donor in a cohort sampled during active COVID-19.

The genes are TRBV7-9 and TRBJ1-5, with D maybe TRBD1 (5 bases). Germline V gene sequence: CDR1 SEHNR, CDR2 FQNEAQ (reference sequence). Trimming took 5 bases from V and 5 from J, leaving 7 bases between them. CDR3 size: 12 residues. The CDR3 reads CASSPGDQPQHF. DNA for the CDR3: TGTGCCAGCAGCCCGGGGGATCAGCCCCAGCATTTT. Drawing the rest from reference TRBV7-9 and TRBJ1-5, the complete variable domain is DTGVSQNPRHKITKRGQNVTFRCDPISEHNRLYWYRQTLGQGPEFLTYFQNEAQLEKSRLLSDRFSAERPKGSFSTLEIQRTEQGDSAMYLCASSPGDQPQHFGDGTRLSIL.

The chain combines TRBV2 with TRBJ2-1; a possible D gene is TRBD2 (5 bases). Germline CDR1 reads SNHLY; CDR2 reads FYNNEI. The CDR3 is made up of 11 amino acids. Between the trimmed V and J ends, which lost 8 bases and 9 bases, there was a span of 11 bases. The CDR3 here is CASVSGVEQFF. The CDR3 DNA sequence: TGTGCCAGCGTCTCCGGGGTTGAGCAGTTCTTC.

V is TRBV9 and J is TRBJ2-1; TRBD2 agrees at 10 bases. In germline, CDR1 is SGDLS, CDR2 YYNGEE. Trimming cost V 3 bases and J 5 bases; bases outside gene matches: 14. CDR3 length equals 18 residues. The CDR3 DNA is TGTGCCAGCAGCGCCACGGCTTTAGCGGGAGGAAGGGACAATGAGCAGTTCTTC. Translating gives CASSATALAGGRDNEQFF.

CDR3 DNA sequence: TGTGCCAGCAGCCAGAGAGCGGGAGTGACGAACACCGGGGAGCTGTTTTTT. Its translation: CASSQRAGVTNTGELFF. This chain joins TRBV14 and TRBJ2-2; TRBD2 matches 8 bases. This CDR3 has 17 amino acids. Germline V gene lookup returns CDR1 SGHDN and CDR2 FVKESK. V lost 3 bases, J lost 0 bases, and 6 bases stayed unmatched.

The chain has TRBV7-8 and TRBJ2-1, with D perhaps TRBD2 (6 bases). Germline V gene data show CDR1 as SGHVS and CDR2 as FQNEAQ. Trimming took off 5 bases at V and 5 bases at J, with 19 bases between the two ends. CDR3 length equals 16 residues. The CDR3 DNA follows: TGTGCCAGCAGCCTTTTTTCGGGAGTGAACGACAATGAGCAGTTCTTC. This codes for CASSLFSGVNDNEQFF.

The gene calls are TRBV27 and TRBJ2-3, with 13 bases lining up with TRBD2. This CDR3 has 20 residues. The V segment lost 5 bases and the J segment 5 bases; nucleotides outside the gene matches: 19. Germline V lookup: CDR1 MNHEY, CDR2 SMNVEV (reference sequence). CDR3 sequence: CASSPPFTSGRAFGGDTQYF. Here the CDR3 DNA reads TGTGCCAGCAGTCCACCATTCACTAGCGGGAGGGCCTTCGGCGGAGATACGCAGTATTTT.

The chain combines TRBV5-6 with TRBJ2-7; possible D gene TRBD1, 7 bases. CDR3 length equals 14 residues. Germline assignment: CDR1 SGHDT and CDR2 YYEEEE. With 4 bases removed from V and 5 bases from J, the gap between germline ends came to 16 bases. CDR3 protein: CASSLIRGVDEQYF. CDR3 nucleotides: TGTGCCAGCAGCCTAATCAGGGGGGTCGACGAGCAGTACTTC.

The count of this clone is one. The chain joins TRBV7-3 to TRBJ2-1; 11 bases agree with TRBD1. CDR3 length equals 16 residues. Looked up from germline, CDR1 is SGHTA and CDR2 is FQGTGA. Unmatched junction bases numbered 10, after V lost 5 bases and J lost 7 bases. The CDR3 region is CASSPLDRGLVNEQFF. The CDR3 region has the DNA TGTGCCAGCAGCCCTCTGGACAGGGGGCTTGTGAATGAGCAGTTCTTC.

The V and J genes are TRBV27 and TRBJ1-4; the match to TRBD1 covers 7 bases. This CDR3 comprises 14 residues. Losses at the gene ends were 0 bases for V and 7 bases for J; bases not matched to a gene: 2. Germline CDR1 reads MNHEY; CDR2 reads SMNVEV (reference sequence). The CDR3 DNA reads TGTGCCAGCAGTTTATCTGAGGGGGCTGAAAAACTGTTTTTT. Protein sequence: CASSLSEGAEKLFF.

This sequence joins TRBV9 and TRBJ1-6; the match to TRBD1 covers 7 bases. Germline values: CDR1 SGDLS, CDR2 YYNGEE. The CDR3 totals 15 residues. The junction had 5 bases not matched to a gene; V was cut back by 2 bases and J by 6 bases. The CDR3 spells CASSVIGTANSPLHF. CDR3 in DNA: TGTGCCAGCAGCGTTATAGGGACAGCTAATTCACCCCTCCACTTT.

The rearrangement links TRBV11-2 to TRBJ2-7, with 9 bases that match TRBD2. From germline, CDR1 is SGHAT and CDR2 FQNNGV. This CDR3 region has 15 residues. J gave up 1 base and V 5 bases, and 6 bases lay outside the gene matches. The CDR3, as DNA: TGTGCCAGCAGCCCGTGGACTAGCGATTCCTACGAGCAGTACTTC. Encoded protein: CASSPWTSDSYEQYF.

This chain joins TRBV5-8 and TRBJ2-7; TRBD2 might be the D (5 bases). Germline CDR1 SGHTS, CDR2 YDEGEE. The CDR3 loop spans 15 amino acids. Trimming removed 3 bases at V and 2 bases at J, with 15 bases between. CDR3 in amino acids: CASSSLDWPAYEQYF. Here the CDR3 DNA reads TGTGCCAGCAGCTCCCTGGACTGGCCGGCCTACGAGCAGTACTTC.

In nucleotides, the CDR3 is TGTGCCAGCAGCGTAGGGGGGACTAGCGGGAGAAAGAGGGATGAGCAGTTCTTC. This codes for CASSVGGTSGRKRDEQFF. The genes are TRBV9 and TRBJ2-1, with 14 bases that match TRBD2. This CDR3 contains 18 residues. With 0 bases clipped from V and 8 bases from J, the junction kept 10 bases outside the gene matches. From germline, CDR1 is SGDLS and CDR2 YYNGEE.

The chain is built from TRBV2 and TRBJ2-1; D ambiguous. From germline, CDR1 is SNHLY and CDR2 FYNNEI. The V and J ends lost 7 bases and 5 bases respectively, with 15 bases between them. The CDR3 totals 14 residues. The CDR3 here is CASTEVSPDNEQFF. In nucleotides, the CDR3 is TGTGCCAGCACCGAAGTGAGCCCCGACAATGAGCAGTTCTTC.

This clone has just a few counts. The chain combines TRBV11-2 with TRBJ2-5; D is perhaps TRBD2 (5 bases). V was cut by 0 bases and J by 5 bases, with 13 bases left in between. This CDR3 is built from 15 residues. Germline CDR1 and CDR2: SGHAT and FQNNGV. The CDR3 DNA reads as TGTGCCAGCAGCTTAGATTGGACTCCCCGGGAGACCCAGTACTTC. Translation gives CASSLDWTPRETQYF.

The CDR3 coding sequence is TGTGCCAGCAGTCTCCGGGACAGGGGCACAGATACGCAGTATTTT. Translating gives CASSLRDRGTDTQYF. The V gene is TRBV27, the J gene TRBJ2-3; TRBD1 agrees at 9 bases. This CDR3 has 15 residues. The V gene end was trimmed by 5 bases and the J gene end by 1 base; junction bases not matched to a gene: 4. The germline CDR1 and CDR2 sequences are MNHEY and SMNVEV (reference sequence).

This chain joins TRBV21-1 and TRBJ2-2; TRBD2 reflects the table's D call only, with no check against the DNA. TRBV21-1 constitutes a pseudogene. The CDR3 covers 18 residues. CDR3 residues: CASSKRRPGLLNTGELFF. DNA of the CDR3: TGTGCCAGCAGCAAAAGGCGCCCGGGACTGCTGAACACCGGGGAGCTGTTTTTT.

The genes are TRBV6-2 or TRBV6-3 and TRBJ2-3; D is perhaps TRBD2 (5 bases). The germline V and J ends were trimmed by 3 bases and 2 bases, with 12 bases remaining between them. The CDR3 runs 15 residues. Germline V gene data show CDR1 as MNHEY and CDR2 as SVGEGT. The CDR3 DNA is TGTGCCAGCAGTTATGAGGGCTCTTCCACAGATACGCAGTATTTT. Protein product: CASSYEGSSTDTQYF.

CDR3 region: CATVPLAGEATGELFF. The DNA of the CDR3 is TGTGCCACCGTCCCCTTAGCGGGAGAGGCCACCGGGGAGCTGTTTTTT. V usage is TRBV7-9 and J usage is TRBJ2-2, with TRBD2 identical over 9 bases. Germline V gives CDR1 SEHNR, CDR2 FQNEAQ (reference sequence). The J segment lost 4 bases and the V segment lost 10 bases, leaving 13 bases of the junction unmatched. The CDR3 is 16 residues long.

V gene TRBV5-1 combines with J gene TRBJ2-5, with D perhaps TRBD2 (5 bases). The germline V gene has CDR1 SGHRS and CDR2 YFSETQ. This CDR3 region has 13 residues. V was pared by 4 bases and J by 5 bases, with 12 bases between. The CDR3 here is CASSPEVAETQYF. Written as DNA, the CDR3 is TGCGCCAGCAGCCCCGAGGTAGCGGAGACCCAGTACTTC.

The V and J genes are TRBV7-2 and TRBJ2-5; the D is unclear. CDR1 and CDR2 (germline): SGHTA, FQGNSA. The CDR3 is 11 residues long. Trimming took off 3 bases at V and 5 bases at J, with 4 bases between the two ends. The CDR3 coding sequence is TGTGCCAGCAGCTTCCATGAGACCCAGTACTTC. Protein: CASSFHETQYF.